A selection of T cell receptor beta chains follows, all from one sample in a study of blood T cells in healthy people across ages. TCRdb processed the 5' RACE reads anew with MiXCR; each CDR3 protein has one entry. The sample contains about 1 million distinct CDR3 sequences, over 35% of which appear only once. The sample consisted of blood. All receptors derive from a woman aged 55-70 years in good health. CDR3s include the opening cysteine and the closing phenylalanine or tryptophan. The D gene is left open where the match is weak. The listing skips clone size in some rows; elsewhere it reads once, few, many or a size class.

>TRBJ2-1|TRBV14|NA|NA
TGTGCCAGCAGCCAAGAATGGCAGGGACATGAGCAGTTCTTC
CASSQEWQGHEQFF
>TRBJ2-7|TRBV4-2|NA|NA
TGTGCCAGCAGCCACACCAGGACCACAGCGAGGGAGCAGTACTTC
CASSHTRTTAREQYF
>TRBJ2-3|TRBV15|NA|NA
TGTGCCACCAGCAGAGACGACAGTCACACAGATACGCAGTATTTT
CATSRDDSHTDTQYF
>TRBJ2-7|TRBV11-2|NA|NA
TGTGCCAGCAGTCGCGGGGCGGGGTTCTACGAGCAGTACTTC
CASSRGAGFYEQYF
>TRBJ2-1|TRBV10-3|NA|TRBD2
TGTGCCATAACTAGCGGGAGTAGCAATGAGCAGTTCTTC
CAITSGSSNEQFF
>TRBJ1-4|TRBV7-4|few|NA
TGTGCCAGCAGCCTACCCGTCGGGGTCGGGAGGTCTGGTGAAAAACTGTTTTTT
CASSLPVGVGRSGEKLFF
>TRBJ2-7|TRBV4-2|few|TRBD2
TGTGCCAGCAGCCAAGAACCGACGCGGGGGGCCTTACACGAGCAGTACTTC
CASSQEPTRGALHEQYF
>TRBJ2-7|TRBV10-1|NA|NA
TGCGCCAGCAGTCACGGGAGCAACTACGAGCAGTACTTC
CASSHGSNYEQYF
>TRBJ2-7|TRBV12-3/TRBV12-4|few|TRBD2
TGTGCCAGCAGTCCCCGTCTAGCGGAGGACACCTACGAGCAGTACTTC
CASSPRLAEDTYEQYF
>TRBJ2-3|TRBV20-1|NA|TRBD1
TGCAGTGCCAGACAGGGGGCGAGCGCAGATACGCAGTATTTT
CSARQGASADTQYF